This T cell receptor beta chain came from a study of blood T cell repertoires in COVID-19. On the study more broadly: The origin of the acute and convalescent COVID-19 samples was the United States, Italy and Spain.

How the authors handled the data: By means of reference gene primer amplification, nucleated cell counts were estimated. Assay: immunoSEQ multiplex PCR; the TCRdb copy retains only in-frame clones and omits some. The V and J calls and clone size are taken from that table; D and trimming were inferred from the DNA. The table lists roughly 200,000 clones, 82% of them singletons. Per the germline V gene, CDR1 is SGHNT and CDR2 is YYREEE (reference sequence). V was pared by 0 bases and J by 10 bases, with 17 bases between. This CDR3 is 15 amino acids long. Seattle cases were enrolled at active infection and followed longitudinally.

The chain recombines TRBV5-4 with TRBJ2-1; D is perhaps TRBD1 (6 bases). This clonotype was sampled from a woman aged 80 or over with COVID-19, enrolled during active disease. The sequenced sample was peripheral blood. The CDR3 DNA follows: TGTGCCAGCAGCTTGGGGGTAGCTTCCGACAGGGAGCAGTTCTTC. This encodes CASSLGVASDREQFF.